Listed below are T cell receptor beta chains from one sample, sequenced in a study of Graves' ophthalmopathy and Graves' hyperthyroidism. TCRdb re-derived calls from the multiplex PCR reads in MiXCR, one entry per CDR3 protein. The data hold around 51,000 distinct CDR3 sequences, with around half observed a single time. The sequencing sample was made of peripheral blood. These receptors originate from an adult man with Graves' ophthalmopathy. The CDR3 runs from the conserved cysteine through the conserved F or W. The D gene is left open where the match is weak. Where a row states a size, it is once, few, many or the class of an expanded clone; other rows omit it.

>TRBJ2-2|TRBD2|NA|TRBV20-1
CSARGHTSGGATNTGELFF
TGCAGTGCTAGAGGTCATACTAGCGGGGGGGCCACGAACACCGGGGAGCTGTTTTTT
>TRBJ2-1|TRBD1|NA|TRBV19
CASSVRTGQGAYNEQFF
TGTGCCAGTAGTGTTAGAACGGGACAGGGGGCTTACAATGAGCAGTTCTTC
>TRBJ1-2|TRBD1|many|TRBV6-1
CASSGQGADGYTF
TGTGCCAGCAGTGGACAGGGGGCTGATGGCTACACCTTC
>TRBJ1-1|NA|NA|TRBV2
CASIGSGAFF
TGTGCCAGCATTGGGAGCGGAGCTTTCTTT
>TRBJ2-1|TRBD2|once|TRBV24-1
CATRAGTSGRNEQFF
TGTGCCACCAGGGCCGGGACTAGCGGGAGGAATGAGCAGTTCTTC
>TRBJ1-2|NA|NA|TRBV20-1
CRAGGGLSYGYTF
TGCAGAGCTGGGGGGGGACTTAGCTATGGCTACACGTTC
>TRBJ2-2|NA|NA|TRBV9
CASSPGGSGELFF
TGTGCCAGCAGCCCAGGGGGGAGCGGGGAGCTGTTTTTT
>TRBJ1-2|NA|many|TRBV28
CASSLVVRTNGYTF
TGTGCCAGCAGTTTAGTGGTCAGGACGAATGGCTACACCTTC
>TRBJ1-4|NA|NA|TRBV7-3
CASSSSRVLTNEKLFF
TGTGCCAGCAGCTCTTCCAGGGTCCTGACTAATGAAAAACTGTTTTTT
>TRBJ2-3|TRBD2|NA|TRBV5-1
CASSLRPASGASTDTQYF
TGCGCCAGCAGCTTGAGACCGGCTAGCGGGGCTAGCACAGATACGCAGTATTTT
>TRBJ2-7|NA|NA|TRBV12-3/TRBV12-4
CASSRSVGPIVYEQYF
TGTGCCAGCAGTCGGTCGGTCGGGCCTATCGTCTACGAGCAGTACTTC
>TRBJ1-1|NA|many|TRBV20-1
CSARGTPWRPGPMNTEAFF
TGCAGTGCTAGAGGAACCCCGTGGAGGCCCGGCCCAATGAACACTGAAGCTTTCTTT
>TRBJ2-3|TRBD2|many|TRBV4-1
CASSRRLAGGQRADTQYF
TGCGCCAGCAGCCGCCGACTAGCGGGGGGGCAAAGGGCAGATACGCAGTATTTT